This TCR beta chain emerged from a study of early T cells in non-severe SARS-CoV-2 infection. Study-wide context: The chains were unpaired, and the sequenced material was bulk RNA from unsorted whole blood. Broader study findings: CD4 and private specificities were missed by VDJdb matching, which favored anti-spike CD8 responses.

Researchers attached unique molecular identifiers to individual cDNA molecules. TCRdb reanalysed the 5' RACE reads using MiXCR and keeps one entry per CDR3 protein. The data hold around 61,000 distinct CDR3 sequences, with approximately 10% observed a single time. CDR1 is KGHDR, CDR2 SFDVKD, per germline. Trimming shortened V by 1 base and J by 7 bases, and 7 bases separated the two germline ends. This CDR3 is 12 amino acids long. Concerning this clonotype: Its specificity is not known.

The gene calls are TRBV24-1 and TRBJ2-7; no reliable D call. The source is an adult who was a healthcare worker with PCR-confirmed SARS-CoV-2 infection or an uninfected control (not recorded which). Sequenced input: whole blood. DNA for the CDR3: TGTGCCACCAGTGATTTCCGTGGAGAGCAGTACTTC. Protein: CATSDFRGEQYF.